Following are 13 T cell receptor beta chains from one sample sequenced in a study of cytomegalovirus exposure and HLA in healthy donors. The PCR made use of 60 Vbeta and 13 Jbeta primers. Produced via immunoSEQ multiplex PCR; TCRdb's table is partial and in-frame only. The sample has about 180,000 clones, around 77% seen once. The source material was PBMCs. The source of these receptors is a woman aged 45-65 years in good health and CMV-seropositive.

The genes are TRBV19 and TRBJ2-1; 11 positions match TRBD2. V shed 7 bases, J shed 9 bases, and the junction held 5 bases outside the gene matches. Per germline, CDR1 LNHDA and CDR2 SQIVND (reference sequence). The CDR3 consists of 13 residues. The CDR3 reads CASIPLAGGEQFF. The CDR3 region has the DNA TGTGCCAGTATTCCCCTAGCGGGAGGTGAGCAGTTCTTC.

This clone was picked up a small number of times. The chain links TRBV9 to TRBJ2-1; D remains ambiguous. Deletions cut 1 base from V and 2 bases from J, with 10 bases between. CDR1 is SGDLS, CDR2 YYNGEE, per germline. CDR3 size: 15 residues. The DNA for the CDR3 is TGTGCCAGCAGCGTACAGGAAGCCCCCTACAATGAGCAGTTCTTC. Its translation: CASSVQEAPYNEQFF.

The chain is built from TRBV5-4 and TRBJ2-3; D uncertain. CDR3 size: 14 residues. V shed 0 bases and J shed 2 bases, with 7 bases lying between them. The germline V gene has CDR1 SGHNT and CDR2 YYREEE (reference sequence). The CDR3 spells CASSLDSSTDTQYF. Written as DNA, the CDR3 is TGTGCCAGCAGCTTGGATAGTTCCACAGATACGCAGTATTTT.

The chain links TRBV5-1 to TRBJ2-3; TRBD2 agrees at 10 bases. CDR1 and CDR2 (germline): SGHRS, YFSETQ. The CDR3 totals 15 residues. The V gene end was trimmed by 4 bases and the J gene end by 4 bases; junction bases not matched to a gene: 6. DNA of the CDR3: TGCGCCAGCAGCCTCTCCGGGACTAGCGCAGATACGCAGTATTTT. Its protein product is CASSLSGTSADTQYF.

The rearrangement links TRBV28 to TRBJ1-4; 10 bases are a match to TRBD1. Germline CDR1 reads MDHEN; CDR2 reads SYDVKM. The CDR3 is made up of 16 amino acids. Losses at the gene ends were 2 bases for V and 0 bases for J; bases not matched to a gene: 0. DNA of the CDR3: TGTGCCAGCAGTTTAGGGACAGGGGCAACTAATGAAAAACTGTTTTTT. Translated: CASSLGTGATNEKLFF.

The rearrangement uses TRBV9 and TRBJ2-2, with 8 bases lining up with TRBD2. The CDR3 consists of 13 residues. Germline V lookup: CDR1 SGDLS, CDR2 YYNGEE. The V segment lost 3 bases and the J segment 7 bases; nucleotides outside the gene matches: 2. As DNA, the CDR3 is TGTGCCAGCAGCGCGGGGGGGGTCGGGGAGCTGTTTTTT. Protein product: CASSAGGVGELFF.

The chain combines TRBV7-2 with TRBJ2-5; possibly TRBD2 for D (5 bases). V lost 5 bases and J 12 bases, leaving 16 bases between the germline ends. CDR3 size: 12 residues. The germline V gene encodes CDR1 SGHTA and CDR2 FQGNSA. For the CDR3, the DNA is TGTGCCAGCAGCCCCGGGGTCGCTCGTAAGTACTTC. Translation gives CASSPGVARKYF. Full variable domain (remainder filled in from reference TRBV7-2 and TRBJ2-5): GAGVSQSPSNKVTEKGKDVELRCDPISGHTALYWYRQSLGQGLEFLIYFQGNSAPDKSGLPSDRFSAERTGGSVSTLTIQRTQQEDSAVYLCASSPGVARKYFGPGTRLLVL.

This clone appeared a few times. The V gene is TRBV28, the J gene TRBJ1-2; D is unresolved. Trimming removed 6 bases from V and 1 base from J, with 9 bases in between. Germline V CDR1 and CDR2: MDHEN, SYDVKM. The CDR3 extends over 13 amino acids. CDR3 sequence reads: CASSRTVNYGYTF. CDR3 bases: TGTGCCAGCAGCCGAACAGTTAACTATGGCTACACCTTC.

This clone occurred a few times. This chain joins TRBV5-1 and TRBJ1-4; D is undetermined. Deletions cut 0 bases from V and 5 bases from J, with 14 bases between. The CDR3 loop spans 16 amino acids. CDR1 SGHRS and CDR2 YFSETQ come from the germline V gene. CDR3 DNA sequence: TGCGCCAGCAGCTTGGCCCATTGGGGAGGGAATGAAAAACTGTTTTTT. It specifies CASSLAHWGGNEKLFF.

The rearrangement uses TRBV29-1 and TRBJ1-2; TRBD1 aligns across 8 bases. V gave up 6 bases and J gave up 5 bases; unmatched junction bases: 5. Germline CDR1 is SQVTM and CDR2 is ANQGSEA. This CDR3 is built from 12 residues. The CDR3 protein is CSVPTGVYGYTF. The CDR3 bases are TGCAGCGTCCCGACAGGGGTATATGGCTACACCTTC.

J is TRBJ2-7 and V is TRBV5-5; D gene unclear. Deletions cut 0 bases from V and 2 bases from J, with 9 bases between. CDR3 size: 14 residues. The V gene's germline CDR1 is SGHKS and CDR2 YYEKEE (reference sequence). The CDR3 loop is CASSLVGLAYEQYF. CDR3 coding DNA: TGTGCCAGCAGCTTGGTGGGCCTCGCCTACGAGCAGTACTTC.

The rearrangement joins TRBV18 to TRBJ2-1, with a possible D match to TRBD1 (5 bases). The CDR3 consists of 16 residues. Germline V gene data show CDR1 as KGHSH and CDR2 as LQKENI. With 4 bases removed from V and 4 bases from J, the gap between germline ends came to 17 bases. CDR3 nucleotide sequence: TGTGCCAGCTCACAAAGGACACGTCATGGGTACAATGAGCAGTTCTTC. Translating it yields CASSQRTRHGYNEQFF.

There are a few counts of this clone. J is TRBJ2-7 and V is TRBV20-1, with TRBD1 as a possible D gene (6 bases). Germline V CDR1 and CDR2: DFQATT, SNEGSKA (reference sequence). The CDR3 has 11 residues. The V and J ends lost 6 bases and 4 bases respectively, with 10 bases between them. This chain's CDR3 is CSAEQGYEQYF. CDR3 in DNA: TGCAGTGCGGAACAGGGATACGAGCAGTACTTC.